The next 25 T cell receptor beta chains were all read from a single sample in a study of blood T cells in healthy people across ages. For the second PCR, which ran for roughly 7 to 11 cycles, a sample-barcoded 5' primer and a J-beta primer mix were used. From the 5' RACE reads, TCRdb called clonotypes with MiXCR, one entry per CDR3 protein. The sample yields 1.5 million or so distinct CDR3 sequences, around 39% seen once. The sequenced sample consisted of blood. These receptor sequences come from a woman aged 18-29 years in good health.

This clonotype was detected ten times or more. The rearrangement uses TRBV10-3 and TRBJ2-3; weak D call: TRBD1 (5 bases). There are 13 residues in the CDR3. Germline loops: CDR1 ENHRY, CDR2 SYGVKD. Trimming pared 6 bases from V and 5 bases from J, leaving 12 bases between. The CDR3 sequence is CAISFSRGDTQYF. In DNA, the CDR3 is TGTGCCATCAGCTTCTCAAGGGGAGATACGCAGTATTTT.

The chain couples TRBV10-2 to TRBJ1-2, with a possible D match to TRBD1 (5 bases). Trimming took 4 bases from V and 3 from J, leaving 12 bases between them. Per germline, CDR1 WSHSY and CDR2 SAAADI. The CDR3 length is 14 residues. The CDR3 sequence is CASSAGGAHYGYTF. CDR3 nucleotide sequence: TGCGCCAGCAGTGCCGGCGGGGCCCACTATGGCTACACCTTC.

This clonotype appeared a single time. This chain joins TRBV5-1 and TRBJ2-7, with 7 bases matching TRBD1. The junction had 11 bases not matched to a gene; V was cut back by 4 bases and J by 4 bases. The CDR3 spans 15 residues. From germline, CDR1 is SGHRS and CDR2 YFSETQ. The CDR3 DNA reads as TGCGCCAGCAGCCTACGACAGGGTGGACTTTACGAGCAGTACTTC. Its protein product is CASSLRQGGLYEQYF.

This clonotype was observed a few times. The chain uses TRBV6-5 and TRBJ1-4; D may be TRBD1 (5 bases). The V and J ends lost 4 bases and 5 bases respectively, with 11 bases between them. Germline V gene lookup returns CDR1 MNHEY and CDR2 SVGAGI. The CDR3 sequence is 14 residues long. The CDR3 bases are TGTGCCAGCAGTTCGGGACGGCTGAATGAAAAACTGTTTTTT. It codes for CASSSGRLNEKLFF.

This clonotype was observed a few times. The genes are TRBV27 and TRBJ2-2; perhaps TRBD1 as D (5 bases). Germline values: CDR1 MNHEY, CDR2 SMNVEV (reference sequence). Trimming stripped 8 bases from V and 6 bases from J, with 19 bases between. The CDR3 has 15 residues. CDR3 sequence: CASGVETQGPGELFF. In DNA, the CDR3 is TGTGCCAGCGGGGTCGAGACCCAGGGTCCCGGGGAGCTGTTTTTT.

This clonotype was seen a few times. The rearrangement links TRBV2 to TRBJ2-3; 9 nucleotides match TRBD1. V lost 6 bases and J lost 6; bases outside the gene matches: 10. Germline V gene sequence: CDR1 SNHLY, CDR2 FYNNEI. This CDR3 contains 15 residues. The CDR3: CASSERQGTGDTQYF. The CDR3 DNA is TGTGCCAGCAGCGAAAGACAGGGGACAGGGGATACGCAGTATTTT. The full variable domain, completed using reference TRBV2 and TRBJ2-3, is EPEVTQTPSHQVTQMGQEVILRCVPISNHLYFYWYRQILGQKVEFLVSFYNNEISEKSEIFDDQFSVERPDGSNFTLKIRSTKLEDSAMYFCASSERQGTGDTQYFGPGTRLTVL.

Concerning this clonotype itself: A much larger clone is a single base away; this may be a read error. The chain joins TRBV27 to TRBJ2-1, with unresolved D. Per the germline V gene, CDR1 is MNHEY and CDR2 is SMNVEV (reference sequence). V was cut by 2 bases and J by 3 bases, with 11 bases left in between. This CDR3 has 15 residues. CDR3 in amino acids: CASSLAEGIYNEQFF. As DNA, the CDR3 is TGTGCCAGCAGTTTAGCGGAAGGGATCTACAATGAGCAGTTCTTC.

The chain joins TRBV6-1 to TRBJ2-6; possible D gene TRBD2, 5 bases. Trimming removed 5 bases from V and 0 bases from J, with 17 bases in between. Looked up from germline, CDR1 is MNHNS and CDR2 is SASEGT. The CDR3 extends over 18 amino acids. CDR3 amino acids: CASSRSAESLSGANVLTF. CDR3 DNA: TGTGCCAGCAGTCGATCAGCGGAGAGCCTCTCTGGGGCCAACGTCCTGACTTTC.

The rearrangement uses TRBV10-1 and TRBJ2-1; 7 bases fit TRBD1. Germline V gene sequence: CDR1 WNHNN, CDR2 SYGVQD (reference sequence). This CDR3 has 14 residues. Trimming removed 8 bases from V and 7 bases from J; junction bases left unmatched: 11. CDR3 bases: TGCGCCAGCGGCACCGGGACAGTGCGGAATGAGCAGTTCTTC. Protein sequence: CASGTGTVRNEQFF.

The CDR3 sequence is CASSLGQGGLGANVLTF. The CDR3 nucleotides read TGTGCCAGCAGTTTGGGACAAGGGGGGCTAGGGGCCAACGTCCTGACTTTC. The gene calls are TRBV12-3 or TRBV12-4 and TRBJ2-6; D may match TRBD1 or TRBD2 (6 bases each). V was cut by 3 bases and J by 4 bases, with 16 bases left in between. The CDR3 spans 17 residues.

This clonotype was counted between two and nine times. The chain joins TRBV7-2 to TRBJ2-3; maybe TRBD2 (6 bases). V was pared by 5 bases and J by 0 bases, with 15 bases between. The CDR3 is 16 amino acids. Per the germline V gene, CDR1 is SGHTA and CDR2 is FQGNSA. DNA for the CDR3: TGTGCCAGCAGCCCCTTAAGCCTAGCGAGCACAGATACGCAGTATTTT. It translates to CASSPLSLASTDTQYF.

The chain is built from TRBV6-5 and TRBJ1-4, with D maybe TRBD1 (5 bases). The CDR3 loop spans 12 amino acids. Germline CDR1 MNHEY, CDR2 SVGAGI. Trimming stripped 5 bases from V and 11 bases from J, with 12 bases between. The CDR3 reads CASSQLGGKLFF. DNA of the CDR3: TGTGCCAGCAGTCAACTCGGGGGGAAACTGTTTTTT.

The V call is TRBV27, the J call TRBJ2-3; 12 nucleotides match TRBD2. This CDR3 is 16 amino acids long. Germline V gene sequence: CDR1 MNHEY, CDR2 SMNVEV (reference sequence). V was clipped by 4 bases and J by 7 bases; unmatched bases: 9. The CDR3 is CASSSELAGGINTQYF. CDR3 in DNA: TGTGCCAGCAGTTCCGAACTAGCGGGGGGCATAAATACGCAGTATTTT.

Only one count was recorded for this clonotype. This chain uses TRBV20-1 with TRBJ1-2, with D perhaps TRBD1 (5 bases). The CDR3 totals 13 residues. V lost 6 bases to trimming and J lost 5 bases, with 16 bases between them. Germline loops: CDR1 DFQATT, CDR2 SNEGSKA (reference sequence). In DNA, the CDR3 is TGCAGTGCCGTCCCGGGGGAGGAATATGGCTACACCTTC. Its protein is CSAVPGEEYGYTF.

V is TRBV20-1 and J is TRBJ2-7; tentatively, D is TRBD2 (6 bases). Germline V lookup: CDR1 DFQATT, CDR2 SNEGSKA (reference sequence). The CDR3 runs to 15 residues. Trimming cost V 0 bases and J 0 bases, with 12 bases left between them. The CDR3 DNA follows: TGCAGTGCTAGAGATATGGGACTGTACTCCTACGAGCAGTACTTC. Amino acids: CSARDMGLYSYEQYF.

The V call is TRBV2, the J call TRBJ2-7, with no clear D. V shed 1 base and J shed 0 bases, with 13 bases lying between them. CDR1 is SNHLY and CDR2 is FYNNEI in the germline V gene. The CDR3 loop spans 16 amino acids. Here the CDR3 reads CASSEDPTNISYEQYF. The CDR3 bases are TGTGCCAGCAGTGAAGACCCAACTAACATCTCCTACGAGCAGTACTTC.

The chain employs TRBV29-1 and TRBJ2-1; TRBD2 agrees at 7 bases. Germline values: CDR1 SQVTM, CDR2 ANQGSEA. This CDR3 spans 13 amino acids. Unmatched junction bases numbered 8, after V lost 6 bases and J lost 6 bases. The CDR3 loop is CSVPGLGANEQFF. The CDR3 DNA follows: TGCAGCGTCCCCGGACTAGGTGCCAATGAGCAGTTCTTC.

This clonotype occurred a few times. V and J are TRBV6-1 and TRBJ1-6; tentatively, D is TRBD1 (6 bases). The CDR3 is 17 amino acids. Trimming cost V 5 bases and J 5 bases, with 19 bases left between them. The V gene's germline CDR1 is MNHNS and CDR2 SASEGT. Here the CDR3 DNA reads TGTGCCAGCAGTCCCTCCAGGACAGAGCCTCATAATTCACCCCTCCACTTT. This translates into CASSPSRTEPHNSPLHF.

This clonotype has only a few counts. The rearrangement joins TRBV6-6 to TRBJ1-2; no firm D call. There are 13 residues in the CDR3. Germline CDR1 reads MNHNY; CDR2 reads SVGAGI (reference sequence). V was cut by 6 bases and J by 8 bases, with 16 bases left in between. In nucleotides, the CDR3 is TGTGCCAGCAGGGCCCTGCTGGGTAGCGGCTACACCTTC. Amino acids: CASRALLGSGYTF.

This chain uses TRBV27 with TRBJ1-3; TRBD1 aligns across 8 bases. CDR3 length: 16 residues. Germline V lookup: CDR1 MNHEY, CDR2 SMNVEV (reference sequence). Germline trimming cut 0 bases from V and 2 bases from J; bases unmatched to any gene: 3. DNA for the CDR3: TGTGCCAGCAGTTTATCCCTACAGGGGGCTGGAAACACCATATATTTT. Translation gives CASSLSLQGAGNTIYF.

A few counts support this clonotype. The genes are TRBV30 and TRBJ1-5, with TRBD1 as a possible D gene (5 bases). CDR1 and CDR2 from the germline V gene are GTSNPN and SVGIG (reference sequence). This CDR3 has 15 amino acids. V was trimmed by 5 bases and J by 5 bases, leaving 19 bases between them. CDR3: CAWGRKTGFDQPQHF. CDR3 DNA sequence: TGTGCCTGGGGAAGAAAAACAGGTTTCGATCAGCCCCAGCATTTT.

V gene TRBV6-1 combines with J gene TRBJ2-1; 8 bases are a match to TRBD2. The trim removed 8 bases at V and 2 bases at J, leaving 5 bases unmatched. Germline V lookup: CDR1 MNHNS, CDR2 SASEGT. CDR3 size: 14 residues. The DNA of the CDR3 is TGTGCCAGCCGGGAGGGGGGCCCCTACAATGAGCAGTTCTTC. Residues: CASREGGPYNEQFF.

In its sample, this clonotype was seen a few times. The chain is built from TRBV7-9 and TRBJ2-3, with 13 positions matching TRBD2. The CDR3 is 18 residues long. Trimming cost V 1 base and J 1 base; bases outside gene matches: 5. Germline CDR1 reads SEHNR; CDR2 reads FQNEAQ (reference sequence). CDR3 nucleotides: TGTGCCAGCAGCTTAGGGACTAGCGGGAGCCTCCGCACAGATACGCAGTATTTT. Its translation is CASSLGTSGSLRTDTQYF.

The V call is TRBV6-5, the J call TRBJ2-7; D uncertain. Germline CDR1 MNHEY, CDR2 SVGAGI. The V end was cut by 4 bases, the J end by 3 bases, with 19 bases between. The CDR3 is 16 amino acids. CDR3 amino acids: CASSSPGRRVGYEQYF. CDR3 DNA: TGTGCCAGCAGTTCCCCGGGCCGTCGCGTGGGCTACGAGCAGTACTTC.

This rearrangement joins TRBV11-2 to TRBJ2-3; the D is unclear. The germline CDR1 and CDR2 sequences are SGHAT and FQNNGV. Trimming shortened V by 8 bases and J by 0 bases, and 15 bases separated the two germline ends. There are 15 residues in the CDR3. The CDR3 nucleotides read TGTGCCAGCTGTAGACTGAATCCTAGCACAGATACGCAGTATTTT. This codes for CASCRLNPSTDTQYF.